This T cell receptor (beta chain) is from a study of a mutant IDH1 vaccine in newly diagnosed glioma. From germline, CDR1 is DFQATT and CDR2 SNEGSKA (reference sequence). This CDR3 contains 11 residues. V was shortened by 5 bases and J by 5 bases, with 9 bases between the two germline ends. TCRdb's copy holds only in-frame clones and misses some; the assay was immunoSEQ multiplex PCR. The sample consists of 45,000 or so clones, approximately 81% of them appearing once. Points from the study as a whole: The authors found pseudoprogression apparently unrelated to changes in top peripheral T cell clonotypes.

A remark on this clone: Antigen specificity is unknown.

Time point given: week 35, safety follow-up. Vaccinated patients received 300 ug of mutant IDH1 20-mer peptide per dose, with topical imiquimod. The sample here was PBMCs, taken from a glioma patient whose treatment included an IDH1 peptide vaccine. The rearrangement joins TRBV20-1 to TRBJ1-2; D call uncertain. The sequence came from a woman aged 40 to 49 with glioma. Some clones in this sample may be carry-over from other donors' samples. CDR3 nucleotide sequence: TGCAGTGCTGGACTGCGGTATGGCTACACCTTC. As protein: CSAGLRYGYTF.